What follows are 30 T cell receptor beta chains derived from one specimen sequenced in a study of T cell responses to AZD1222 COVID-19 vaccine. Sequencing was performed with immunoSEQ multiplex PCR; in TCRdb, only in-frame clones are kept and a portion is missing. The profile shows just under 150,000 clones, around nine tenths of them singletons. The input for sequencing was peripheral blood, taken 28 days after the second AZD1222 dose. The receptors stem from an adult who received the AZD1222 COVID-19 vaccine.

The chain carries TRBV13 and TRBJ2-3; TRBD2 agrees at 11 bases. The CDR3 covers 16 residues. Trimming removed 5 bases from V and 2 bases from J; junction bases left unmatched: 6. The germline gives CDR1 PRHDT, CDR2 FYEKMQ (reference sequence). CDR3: CASSPGLAAYTDTQYF. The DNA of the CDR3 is TGTGCCAGCAGCCCGGGACTAGCGGCGTACACAGATACGCAGTATTTT.

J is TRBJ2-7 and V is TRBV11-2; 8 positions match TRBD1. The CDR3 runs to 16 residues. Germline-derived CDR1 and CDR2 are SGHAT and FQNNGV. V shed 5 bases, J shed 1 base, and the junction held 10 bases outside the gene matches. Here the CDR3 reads CASSVTPGQASYEQYF. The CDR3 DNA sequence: TGTGCCAGCAGCGTTACCCCGGGACAGGCTTCCTACGAGCAGTACTTC.

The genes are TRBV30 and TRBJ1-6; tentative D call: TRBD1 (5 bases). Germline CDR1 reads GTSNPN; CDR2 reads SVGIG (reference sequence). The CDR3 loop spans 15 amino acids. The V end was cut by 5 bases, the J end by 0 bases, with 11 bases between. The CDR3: CAWLAGSSYNSPLHF. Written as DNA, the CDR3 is TGTGCCTGGTTGGCAGGGAGCTCCTATAATTCACCCCTCCACTTT.

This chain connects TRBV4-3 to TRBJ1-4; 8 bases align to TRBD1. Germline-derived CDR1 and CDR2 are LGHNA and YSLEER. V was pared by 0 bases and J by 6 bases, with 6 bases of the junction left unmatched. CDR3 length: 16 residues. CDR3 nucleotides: TGCGCCAGCAGCCAAGACAGGGGGCGCATCTATGAAAAACTGTTTTTT. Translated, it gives CASSQDRGRIYEKLFF.

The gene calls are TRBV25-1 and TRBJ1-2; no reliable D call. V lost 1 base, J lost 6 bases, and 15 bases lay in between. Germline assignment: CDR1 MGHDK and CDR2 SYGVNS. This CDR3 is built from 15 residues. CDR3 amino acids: CASSESFSRRDGYTF. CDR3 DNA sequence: TGTGCCAGCAGTGAATCGTTCTCCCGGAGAGATGGCTACACCTTC.

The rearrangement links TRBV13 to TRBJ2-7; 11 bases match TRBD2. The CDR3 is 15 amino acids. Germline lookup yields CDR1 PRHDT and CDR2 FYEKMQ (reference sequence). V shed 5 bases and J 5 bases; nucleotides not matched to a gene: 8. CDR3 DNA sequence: TGTGCCAGCAGCGTTAGCGGGAGGGGGACCGACGAGCAGTACTTC. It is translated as CASSVSGRGTDEQYF.

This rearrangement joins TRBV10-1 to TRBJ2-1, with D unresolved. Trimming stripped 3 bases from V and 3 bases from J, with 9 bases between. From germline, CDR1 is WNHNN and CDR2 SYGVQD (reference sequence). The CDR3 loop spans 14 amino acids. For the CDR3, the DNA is TGCGCCAGCAGTGACACCGACGGCTACAATGAGCAGTTCTTC. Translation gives CASSDTDGYNEQFF.

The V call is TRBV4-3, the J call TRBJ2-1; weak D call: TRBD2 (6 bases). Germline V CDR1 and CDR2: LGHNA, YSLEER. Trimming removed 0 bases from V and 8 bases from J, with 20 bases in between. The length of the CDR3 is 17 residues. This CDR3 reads CASSQDRRTTILDEQFF. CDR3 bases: TGCGCCAGCAGCCAAGATCGCCGGACTACCATTTTGGATGAGCAGTTCTTC.

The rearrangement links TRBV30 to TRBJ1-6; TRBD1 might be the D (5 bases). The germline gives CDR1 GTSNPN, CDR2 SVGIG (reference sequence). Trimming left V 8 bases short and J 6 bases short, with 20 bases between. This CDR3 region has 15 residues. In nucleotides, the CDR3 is TGTGCCGGATCTGCTGGGGGTTATCGTAATTCACCCCTCCACTTT. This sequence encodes CAGSAGGYRNSPLHF.

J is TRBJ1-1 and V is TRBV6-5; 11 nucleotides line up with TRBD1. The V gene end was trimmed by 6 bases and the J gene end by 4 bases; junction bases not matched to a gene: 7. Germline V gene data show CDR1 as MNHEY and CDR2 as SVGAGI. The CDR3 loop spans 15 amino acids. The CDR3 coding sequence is TGTGCCAGCAGCGTGACCGGGACAGGGGGCACTGAAGCTTTCTTT. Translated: CASSVTGTGGTEAFF.

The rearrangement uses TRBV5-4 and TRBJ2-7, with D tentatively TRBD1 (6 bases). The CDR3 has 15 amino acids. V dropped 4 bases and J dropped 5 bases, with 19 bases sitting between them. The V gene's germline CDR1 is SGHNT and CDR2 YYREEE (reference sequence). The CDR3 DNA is TGTGCCAGCAGCCGAGGTCAGCTTCCAGGGGACGAGCAGTACTTC. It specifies CASSRGQLPGDEQYF. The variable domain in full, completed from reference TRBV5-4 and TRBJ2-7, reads ETGVTQSPTHLIKTRGQQVTLRCSSQSGHNTVSWYQQALGQGPQFIFQYYREEENGRGNFPPRFSGLQFPNYSSELNVNALELDDSALYLCASSRGQLPGDEQYFGPGTRLTVT.

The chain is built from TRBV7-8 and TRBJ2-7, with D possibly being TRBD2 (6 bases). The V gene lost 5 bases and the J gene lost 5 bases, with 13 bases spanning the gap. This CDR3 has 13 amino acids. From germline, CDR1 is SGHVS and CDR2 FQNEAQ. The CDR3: CASSLRDFHEQYF. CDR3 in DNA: TGTGCCAGCAGCCTCCGGGACTTTCACGAGCAGTACTTC.

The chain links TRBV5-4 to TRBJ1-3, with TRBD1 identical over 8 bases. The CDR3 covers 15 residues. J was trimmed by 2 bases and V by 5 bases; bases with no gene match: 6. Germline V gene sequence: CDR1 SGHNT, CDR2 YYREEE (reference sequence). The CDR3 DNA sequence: TGTGCCAGCAGTCTGGACAGGGTGGCTGGAAACACCATATATTTT. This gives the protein CASSLDRVAGNTIYF.

DNA of the CDR3: TGTGCCAGCAGCTCCAGACAGGAGATCTCTGGAAACACCATATATTTT. It is translated as CASSSRQEISGNTIYF. The chain is built from TRBV9 and TRBJ1-3, with D perhaps TRBD1 (6 bases). Trimming pared 4 bases from V and 0 bases from J, leaving 14 bases between. The CDR3 totals 16 residues. Germline-derived CDR1 and CDR2 are SGDLS and YYNGEE.

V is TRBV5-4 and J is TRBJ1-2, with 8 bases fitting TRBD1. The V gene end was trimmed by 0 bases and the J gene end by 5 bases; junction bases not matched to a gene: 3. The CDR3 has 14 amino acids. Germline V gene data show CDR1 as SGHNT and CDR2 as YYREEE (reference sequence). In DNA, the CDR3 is TGTGCCAGCAGCTTGGTAGGGACAGGTTATGGCTACACCTTC. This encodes CASSLVGTGYGYTF.

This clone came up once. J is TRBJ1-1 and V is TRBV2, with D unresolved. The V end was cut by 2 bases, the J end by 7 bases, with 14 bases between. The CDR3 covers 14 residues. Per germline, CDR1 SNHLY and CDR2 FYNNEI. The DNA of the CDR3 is TGTGCCAGCAGTGAATCGGCTCTGGGAGGTGAAGCTTTCTTT. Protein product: CASSESALGGEAFF.

CDR3: CASSRGQGEQYF. CDR3 DNA: TGTGCCAGCAGCAGGGGACAGGGCGAGCAGTACTTC. The genes are TRBV7-3 and TRBJ2-7, with 9 bases that match TRBD1. V lost 5 bases to trimming and J lost 6 bases; unmatched junction nucleotides: 2. From germline, CDR1 is SGHTA and CDR2 FQGTGA. The CDR3 is 12 amino acids.

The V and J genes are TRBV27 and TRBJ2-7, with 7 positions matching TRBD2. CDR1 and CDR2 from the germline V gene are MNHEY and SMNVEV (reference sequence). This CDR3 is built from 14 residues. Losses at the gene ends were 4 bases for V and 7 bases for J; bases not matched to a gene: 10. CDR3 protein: CASSSGLPVGEQYF. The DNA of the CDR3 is TGTGCCAGCAGTTCGGGACTACCAGTAGGGGAGCAGTACTTC.

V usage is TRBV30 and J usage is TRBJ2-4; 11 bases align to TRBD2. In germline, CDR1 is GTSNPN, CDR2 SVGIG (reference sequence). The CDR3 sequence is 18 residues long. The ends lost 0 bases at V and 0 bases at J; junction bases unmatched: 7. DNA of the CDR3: TGTGCCTGGAGTGTACTAGCGGGAGATGGCATAGCCAAAAACATTCAGTACTTC. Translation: CAWSVLAGDGIAKNIQYF.

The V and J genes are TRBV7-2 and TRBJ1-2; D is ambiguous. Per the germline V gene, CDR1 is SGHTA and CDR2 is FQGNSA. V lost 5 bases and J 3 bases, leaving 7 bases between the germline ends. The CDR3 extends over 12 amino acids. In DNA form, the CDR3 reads TGTGCCAGCAGCCGCCCCGACTATGGCTACACCTTC. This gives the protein CASSRPDYGYTF.

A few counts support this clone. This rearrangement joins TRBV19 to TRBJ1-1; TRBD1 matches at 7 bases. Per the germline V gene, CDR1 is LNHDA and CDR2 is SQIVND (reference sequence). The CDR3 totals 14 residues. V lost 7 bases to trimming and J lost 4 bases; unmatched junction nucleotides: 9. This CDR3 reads CASTDRAESTEAFF. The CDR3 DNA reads TGTGCCAGTACTGACAGGGCGGAATCCACTGAAGCTTTCTTT.

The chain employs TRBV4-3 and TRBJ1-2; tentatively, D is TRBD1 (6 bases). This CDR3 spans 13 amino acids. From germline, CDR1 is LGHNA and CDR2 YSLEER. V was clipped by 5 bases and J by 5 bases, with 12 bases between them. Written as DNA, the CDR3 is TGCGCCAGCAGCTCACAGGGATCATATGGCTACACCTTC. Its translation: CASSSQGSYGYTF.

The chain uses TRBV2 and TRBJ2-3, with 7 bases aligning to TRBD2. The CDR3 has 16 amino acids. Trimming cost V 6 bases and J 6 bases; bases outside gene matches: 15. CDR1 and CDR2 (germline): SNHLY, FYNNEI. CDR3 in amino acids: CASRMKLADPRDTQYF. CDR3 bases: TGTGCCAGCAGGATGAAGCTAGCGGACCCCCGGGATACGCAGTATTTT.

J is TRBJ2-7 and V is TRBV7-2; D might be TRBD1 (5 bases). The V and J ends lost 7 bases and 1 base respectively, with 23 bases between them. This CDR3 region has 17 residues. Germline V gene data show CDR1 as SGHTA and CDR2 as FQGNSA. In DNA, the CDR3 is TGTGCCAGCACCCCCCACTTAGGGGCCTCACCTTCCTACGAGCAGTACTTC. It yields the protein CASTPHLGASPSYEQYF.

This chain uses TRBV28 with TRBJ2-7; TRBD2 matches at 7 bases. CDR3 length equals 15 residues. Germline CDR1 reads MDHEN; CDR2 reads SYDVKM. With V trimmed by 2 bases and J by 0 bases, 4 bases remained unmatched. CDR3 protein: CASSLGGSSSYEQYF. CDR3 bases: TGTGCCAGCAGTTTAGGCGGGAGTAGCTCCTACGAGCAGTACTTC.

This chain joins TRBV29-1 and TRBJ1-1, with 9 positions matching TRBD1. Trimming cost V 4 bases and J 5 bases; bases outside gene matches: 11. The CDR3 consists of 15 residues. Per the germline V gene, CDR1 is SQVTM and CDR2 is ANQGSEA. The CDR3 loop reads CSVVRTGEGGTEAFF. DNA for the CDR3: TGCAGCGTTGTAAGGACAGGGGAAGGTGGGACTGAAGCTTTCTTT.

The CDR3 is CAWEFTGVQGYTF. The CDR3 DNA sequence: TGTGCCTGGGAATTTACAGGGGTACAGGGCTACACCTTC. The chain employs TRBV30 and TRBJ1-2; the match to TRBD1 covers 7 bases. This CDR3 spans 13 amino acids. CDR1 is GTSNPN, CDR2 SVGIG, per germline (reference sequence). Losses at the gene ends were 5 bases for V and 8 bases for J; bases not matched to a gene: 11. Complete variable domain (other parts from reference TRBV30 and TRBJ1-2): SQTIHQWPATLVQPVGSPLSLECTVEGTSNPNLYWYRQAAGRGLQLLFYSVGIGQISSEVPQNLSASRPQDRQFILSSKKLLLSDSGFYLCAWEFTGVQGYTFGSGTRLTVV.

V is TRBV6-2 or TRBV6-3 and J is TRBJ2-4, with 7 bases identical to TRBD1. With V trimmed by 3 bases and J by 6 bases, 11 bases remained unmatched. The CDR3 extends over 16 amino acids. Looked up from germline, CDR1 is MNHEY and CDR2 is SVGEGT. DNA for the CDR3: TGTGCCAGCAGTTATACCCCCGACAGGGTGGTAAACATTCAGTACTTC. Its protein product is CASSYTPDRVVNIQYF.

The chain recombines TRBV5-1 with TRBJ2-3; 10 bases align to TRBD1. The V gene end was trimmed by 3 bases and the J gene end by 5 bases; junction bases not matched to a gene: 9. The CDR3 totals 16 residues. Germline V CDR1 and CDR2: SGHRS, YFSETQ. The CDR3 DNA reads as TGCGCCAGCAGCTCAGATCTCGGACAGGGGGGAGATACGCAGTATTTT. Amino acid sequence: CASSSDLGQGGDTQYF.

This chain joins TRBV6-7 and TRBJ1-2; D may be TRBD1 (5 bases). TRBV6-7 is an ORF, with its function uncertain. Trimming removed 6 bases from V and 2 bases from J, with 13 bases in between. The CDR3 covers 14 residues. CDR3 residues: CASSLTRVNYGYTF. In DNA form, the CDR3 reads TGTGCCAGCAGCCTTACCAGGGTAAACTATGGCTACACCTTC.